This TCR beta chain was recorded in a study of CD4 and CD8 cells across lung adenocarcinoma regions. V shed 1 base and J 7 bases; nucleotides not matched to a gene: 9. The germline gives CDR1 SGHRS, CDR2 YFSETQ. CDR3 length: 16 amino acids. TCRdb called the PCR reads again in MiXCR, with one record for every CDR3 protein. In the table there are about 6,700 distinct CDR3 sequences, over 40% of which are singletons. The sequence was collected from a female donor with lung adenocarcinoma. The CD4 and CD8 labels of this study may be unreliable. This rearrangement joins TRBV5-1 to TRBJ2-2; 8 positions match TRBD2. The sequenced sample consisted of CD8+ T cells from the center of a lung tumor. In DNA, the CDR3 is TGCGCCAGCAGCTTGTGGGACGGGGGGGCCGTCGGGGAGCTGTTTTTT. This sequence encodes CASSLWDGGAVGELFF.